What follows are 30 T cell receptor beta chains derived from one specimen sequenced in a study of cytomegalovirus exposure and HLA in healthy donors. Primers included in the PCR were 60 Vbeta and 13 Jbeta primers. Assay: immunoSEQ multiplex PCR; the TCRdb copy retains only in-frame clones and omits some. The sample carries about 200,000 clones, more than 75% recorded once. The sample consisted of PBMCs. These receptors originate from a woman between 18 and 29 years old in good health and CMV-seronegative.

This clone was seen only a few times. This chain joins TRBV5-1 and TRBJ2-5, with 11 bases lining up with TRBD2. The J call may be mistaken, given a closer DNA end match to TRBJ2-7. The CDR3 consists of 17 residues. The V gene's germline CDR1 is SGHRS and CDR2 YFSETQ. The CDR3 DNA reads as TGCGCCAGCAGTATGCTGCCAACTACTAGCGGGAGAGGCGAGCAGTACTTC. This sequence encodes CASSMLPTTSGRGEQYF.

The chain employs TRBV7-9 and TRBJ2-5, with 10 bases identical to TRBD2. V dropped 1 base and J dropped 1; count of bases not matched to a gene: 3. The germline V gene has CDR1 SEHNR and CDR2 FQNEAQ (reference sequence). The CDR3 loop spans 16 amino acids. The chain's CDR3 is CASSLVSGRAQETQYF. The CDR3 DNA sequence: TGTGCCAGCAGCTTAGTAAGCGGGAGGGCCCAAGAGACCCAGTACTTC.

The chain combines TRBV11-2 with TRBJ2-2, with TRBD1 matching over 8 bases. The trim removed 0 bases at V and 5 bases at J, leaving 5 bases unmatched. Per the germline V gene, CDR1 is SGHAT and CDR2 is FQNNGV. The CDR3 totals 16 residues. CDR3 DNA sequence: TGTGCCAGCAGCTTAGATCAGGGGGCGGGTACCGGGGAGCTGTTTTTT. Residues: CASSLDQGAGTGELFF.

This chain uses TRBV7-8 with TRBJ1-3; no clear D. The CDR3 spans 16 residues. Germline V gene sequence: CDR1 SGHVS, CDR2 FQNEAQ. V lost 3 bases and J lost 2, with 14 bases in between. CDR3 region: CASSFTGLGTGNTIYF. The CDR3 DNA is TGTGCCAGCAGCTTTACCGGCCTAGGCACTGGAAACACCATATATTTT.

The V and J genes are TRBV29-1 and TRBJ2-5; 16 bases fit TRBD2. Germline V gives CDR1 SQVTM, CDR2 ANQGSEA. J gave up 5 bases and V 7 bases, and 10 bases lay outside the gene matches. The CDR3 is made up of 16 amino acids. CDR3 sequence reads: CSGGLAGGPGGETQYF. The CDR3 DNA is TGCAGCGGGGGACTAGCGGGGGGGCCGGGAGGGGAGACCCAGTACTTC. Using reference TRBV29-1 and TRBJ2-5 for the parts outside the CDR3, the full variable domain is SAVISQKPSRDICQRGTSLTIQCQVDSQVTMMFWYRQQPGQSLTLIATANQGSEATYESGFVIDKFPISRPNLTFSTLTVSNMSPEDSSIYLCSGGLAGGPGGETQYFGPGTRLLVL.

The CDR3 DNA sequence: TGTGCCAGCAGTGCAAATCCGGGGCCAGGGGATCGCGACGAGCAGTACTTC. Encoded protein: CASSANPGPGDRDEQYF. The chain joins TRBV6-1 to TRBJ2-7, with TRBD1 as a possible D gene (6 bases). Trimming shortened V by 4 bases and J by 5 bases, and 24 bases separated the two germline ends. The V gene's germline CDR1 is MNHNS and CDR2 SASEGT. This CDR3 has 17 amino acids.

The chain recombines TRBV6-6 with TRBJ1-2, with 7 bases fitting TRBD1. CDR1 is MNHNY and CDR2 is SVGAGI in the germline V gene (reference sequence). The CDR3 contains 16 residues. Trimming removed 5 bases from V and 0 bases from J; junction bases left unmatched: 9. The CDR3 DNA follows: TGTGCCAGCAGTGCCGGGACAGAGGCCTCTAACTATGGCTACACCTTC. Residues: CASSAGTEASNYGYTF.

This chain links TRBV25-1 with TRBJ1-5; 8 nucleotides line up with TRBD1. CDR1 MGHDK and CDR2 SYGVNS come from the germline V gene. Losses at the gene ends were 5 bases for V and 7 bases for J; bases not matched to a gene: 7. The CDR3 totals 14 residues. The DNA for the CDR3 is TGTGCCAGCAGTCCCCAGGGGGCAGGGCAGCCCCAGCATTTT. It is translated as CASSPQGAGQPQHF.

This sequence joins TRBV5-1 and TRBJ2-2; 7 bases are a match to TRBD1. The J segment lost 7 bases and the V segment lost 5 bases, leaving 11 bases of the junction unmatched. Germline CDR1 SGHRS, CDR2 YFSETQ. This CDR3 is built from 15 residues. The CDR3 loop reads CASSPDRVGVGELFF. For the CDR3, the DNA is TGCGCCAGCAGTCCCGACAGGGTCGGAGTCGGGGAGCTGTTTTTT.

Concerning this clone: One junction end disagrees with the germline gene, perhaps due to a read error. The chain recombines TRBV7-9 with TRBJ1-1, with unresolved D. There are 12 residues in the CDR3. In germline, CDR1 is SEHNR, CDR2 FQNEAQ (reference sequence). CDR3 bases: TGTTCCAGCAGCTTAGTGCCGGTAGAAGCTTTCTTT. Amino acid sequence: CSSSLVPVEAFF.

The rearrangement uses TRBV6-1 and TRBJ1-5; perhaps TRBD1 as D (6 bases). The CDR3 is made up of 16 amino acids. Looked up from germline, CDR1 is MNHNS and CDR2 is SASEGT. V lost 1 base and J 9 bases, leaving 19 bases between the germline ends. The CDR3 sequence is CASSEDPGHRRGPQHF. DNA of the CDR3: TGTGCCAGCAGTGAAGACCCGGGACATCGACGTGGGCCCCAGCATTTT.

J is TRBJ2-1 and V is TRBV6-1; TRBD1 is a possible D gene (5 bases). V dropped 8 bases and J dropped 7 bases, with 12 bases sitting between them. CDR3 length equals 12 residues. Germline loops: CDR1 MNHNS, CDR2 SASEGT. CDR3 coding DNA: TGTGCCAGCGGCAGGGTGCAAAATGAGCAGTTCTTC. Amino acids: CASGRVQNEQFF.

The J gene is TRBJ1-1, the V gene TRBV6-5, with D perhaps TRBD1 (5 bases). This CDR3 has 15 amino acids. Germline V gene lookup returns CDR1 MNHEY and CDR2 SVGAGI. V lost 4 bases and J lost 3, with 15 bases in between. The CDR3 DNA sequence: TGTGCCAGCAGTTTTCTGGGGACGGGGGACACTGAAGCTTTCTTT. Residues: CASSFLGTGDTEAFF.

The V and J genes are TRBV9 and TRBJ2-7, with 10 bases aligning to TRBD2. The ends lost 4 bases at V and 9 bases at J; junction bases unmatched: 13. CDR3 length: 15 residues. Germline values: CDR1 SGDLS, CDR2 YYNGEE. This CDR3 reads CASSTSALAGEVQYF. In nucleotides, the CDR3 is TGTGCCAGCAGCACCTCGGCTCTAGCGGGAGAGGTGCAGTACTTC.

The gene calls are TRBV28 and TRBJ1-4; no reliable D call. From germline, CDR1 is MDHEN and CDR2 SYDVKM. This CDR3 has 11 residues. V dropped 7 bases and J dropped 8 bases, with 8 bases sitting between them. CDR3 sequence reads: CASTSREKLFF. The DNA for the CDR3 is TGTGCCAGCACATCCCGGGAAAAACTGTTTTTT.

V gene TRBV4-1 combines with J gene TRBJ2-2; perhaps TRBD2 as D (5 bases). This CDR3 comprises 16 residues. Germline CDR1 is MGHRA and CDR2 is YSYEKL. V was clipped by 3 bases and J by 5 bases, with 16 bases between them. The CDR3 DNA follows: TGCGCCAGCAGCCAGGAGCGGTGGGTTGGGACCGGGGAGCTGTTTTTT. As protein: CASSQERWVGTGELFF.

The chain joins TRBV27 to TRBJ1-1, with TRBD1 identical over 7 bases. The CDR3 loop spans 17 amino acids. J lost 4 bases, V lost 1 base, and 12 bases had no gene match. Germline CDR1 MNHEY, CDR2 SMNVEV (reference sequence). This CDR3 is CASSLFRGRAVGTEAFF. CDR3 nucleotides: TGTGCCAGCAGTTTATTTAGGGGGCGAGCGGTAGGCACTGAAGCTTTCTTT.

The V call is TRBV7-2, the J call TRBJ1-2; D might be TRBD1 (5 bases). The ends were cut back, 5 bases at V and 4 bases at J, with 8 bases in the middle. The CDR3 covers 12 residues. CDR1 is SGHTA and CDR2 is FQGNSA in the germline V gene. The CDR3 sequence is CASSQDSYGYTF. In DNA form, the CDR3 reads TGTGCCAGCAGCCAAGACAGCTATGGCTACACCTTC.

The gene calls are TRBV19 and TRBJ2-3; weak D call: TRBD2 (6 bases). Germline V CDR1 and CDR2: LNHDA, SQIVND (reference sequence). V lost 3 bases, J lost 5 bases, and 12 bases lay in between. The CDR3 totals 14 residues. The CDR3 coding sequence is TGTGCCAGTAGTATCAGAGGAGGGCTAGATACGCAGTATTTT. Amino acid sequence: CASSIRGGLDTQYF. Looking up the rest from reference TRBV19 and TRBJ2-3 gives the full variable domain: DGGITQSPKYLFRKEGQNVTLSCEQNLNHDAMYWYRQDPGQGLRLIYYSQIVNDFQKGDIAEGYSVSREKKESFPLTVTSAQKNPTAFYLCASSIRGGLDTQYFGPGTRLTVL.

In its sample, this clone was seen a few times. The chain employs TRBV6-5 and TRBJ1-1; D is ambiguous. Germline assignment: CDR1 MNHEY and CDR2 SVGAGI. The CDR3 runs 13 residues. V lost 0 bases, J lost 1 base, and 3 bases lay in between. This CDR3 reads CASSYSRNTEAFF. The CDR3 nucleotides are TGTGCCAGCAGTTACTCCAGGAACACTGAAGCTTTCTTT.

V gene TRBV30 combines with J gene TRBJ2-3; TRBD2 matches 10 bases. Trimming removed 3 bases from V and 4 bases from J; junction bases left unmatched: 7. Germline V gene lookup returns CDR1 GTSNPN and CDR2 SVGIG (reference sequence). The CDR3 consists of 15 residues. CDR3 DNA sequence: TGTGCCTGGAGCCTCAGCGGGAGGGCCGCAGATACGCAGTATTTT. This sequence encodes CAWSLSGRAADTQYF.

V gene TRBV29-1 combines with J gene TRBJ1-1; a possible D gene is TRBD1 (6 bases). Germline V CDR1 and CDR2: SQVTM, ANQGSEA. The CDR3 extends over 14 amino acids. V lost 8 bases and J lost 0, with 16 bases in between. The CDR3 loop is CSSQKGTMNTEAFF. The CDR3 DNA is TGCAGCTCACAAAAGGGGACAATGAACACTGAAGCTTTCTTT.

The chain uses TRBV5-1 and TRBJ2-1, with 11 bases aligning to TRBD1. The V gene end was trimmed by 2 bases and the J gene end by 9 bases; junction bases not matched to a gene: 7. There are 15 residues in the CDR3. Germline V gives CDR1 SGHRS, CDR2 YFSETQ. CDR3 protein: CASSLQGTGGTEQFF. CDR3 coding DNA: TGCGCCAGCAGCTTACAAGGGACAGGGGGGACTGAGCAGTTCTTC.

This chain joins TRBV5-1 and TRBJ2-5, with 9 bases lining up with TRBD1. CDR3 size: 15 residues. The germline gives CDR1 SGHRS, CDR2 YFSETQ. With V trimmed by 3 bases and J by 5 bases, 8 bases remained unmatched. In DNA form, the CDR3 reads TGCGCCAGCAGCTCATCAGGGGACAGGGTGGAGACCCAGTACTTC. This codes for CASSSSGDRVETQYF.

The genes are TRBV6-6 and TRBJ1-1; 7 bases agree with TRBD1. CDR1 MNHNY and CDR2 SVGAGI come from the germline V gene (reference sequence). The CDR3 is made up of 14 amino acids. J gave up 3 bases and V 5 bases, and 6 bases lay outside the gene matches. The CDR3 protein is CASSQQGTYTEAFF. CDR3 coding DNA: TGTGCCAGCAGTCAACAGGGGACTTACACTGAAGCTTTCTTT.

The chain carries TRBV9 and TRBJ2-5; 11 bases are shared with TRBD2. Looked up from germline, CDR1 is SGDLS and CDR2 is YYNGEE. The CDR3 spans 15 residues. Losses at the gene ends were 1 base for V and 2 bases for J; bases not matched to a gene: 1. The chain's CDR3 is CASSVLAGGQETQYF. DNA for the CDR3: TGTGCCAGCAGCGTATTAGCGGGAGGGCAAGAGACCCAGTACTTC. The whole variable domain, remainder taken from reference TRBV9 and TRBJ2-5, is DSGVTQTPKHLITATGQRVTLRCSPRSGDLSVYWYQQSLDQGLQFLIQYYNGEERAKGNILERFSAQQFPDLHSELNLSSLELGDSALYFCASSVLAGGQETQYFGPGTRLLVL.

This clone showed up just once. The chain couples TRBV19 to TRBJ1-1; maybe TRBD1 (6 bases). This CDR3 comprises 14 residues. Trimming took off 7 bases at V and 1 base at J, with 13 bases between the two ends. Germline V gene sequence: CDR1 LNHDA, CDR2 SQIVND (reference sequence). Here the CDR3 reads CASKGDMTNTEAFF. The CDR3 DNA reads TGTGCCAGTAAGGGGGACATGACGAACACTGAAGCTTTCTTT.

The chain combines TRBV7-6 with TRBJ2-1; 8 nucleotides agree with TRBD2. Germline V gives CDR1 SGHVS, CDR2 FNYEAQ. The CDR3 loop spans 16 amino acids. J was trimmed by 3 bases and V by 5 bases; bases with no gene match: 9. The CDR3 DNA reads as TGTGCCAGCAGCCCCCGGGGGGGGAATGGCTACAATGAGCAGTTCTTC. Residues: CASSPRGGNGYNEQFF.

The rearrangement links TRBV9 to TRBJ2-6; the D gene is possibly TRBD2 (6 bases). CDR3 size: 17 residues. The germline V gene has CDR1 SGDLS and CDR2 YYNGEE. The ends were cut back, 3 bases at V and 0 bases at J, with 13 bases in the middle. The CDR3 protein is CASSEGLYRSGANVLTF. DNA of the CDR3: TGTGCCAGCAGCGAGGGACTTTACCGCTCTGGGGCCAACGTCCTGACTTTC.

The gene calls are TRBV25-1 and TRBJ1-6; D is possibly TRBD1 (5 bases). The germline V gene encodes CDR1 MGHDK and CDR2 SYGVNS. The length of the CDR3 is 13 residues. Trimming removed 6 bases from V and 8 bases from J, with 11 bases in between. The CDR3 here is CASRRGTDSPLHF. The CDR3 DNA sequence: TGTGCCAGCAGAAGGGGTACGGATTCACCCCTCCACTTT.